This record covers a single T cell receptor beta chain. Sequencing was performed with immunoSEQ multiplex PCR; in TCRdb, only in-frame clones are kept and a portion is missing. Of about 340,000 clones listed, 70% to 90% are singletons. V was cut by 4 bases and J by 6 bases, with 16 bases left in between. Germline CDR1 and CDR2: MRHNA and SNTAGT. There are 15 residues in the CDR3. This sample is drawn from a study of blood T cell repertoires in COVID-19. The rearrangement links TRBV6-4 to TRBJ2-1; no clear D. The TCR was taken from a woman aged 55 to 70 with COVID-19, enrolled during active disease. Sequencing used peripheral blood. The CDR3 loop is CASSVQASLANEQFF. DNA of the CDR3: TGTGCCAGCAGTGTCCAGGCTTCCCTGGCCAATGAGCAGTTCTTC.